This entry describes one T cell receptor (beta chain). The data originate from a study of blood T cell repertoires in COVID-19. Across the whole study: Acute and convalescent COVID-19 samples came from the United States, Italy and Spain.

Study processing details: Amplified reference gene primers provided the basis for estimating nucleated cell counts. Assay used: immunoSEQ multiplex PCR; TCRdb lists only in-frame clones, some missing. The V and J calls and clone size are taken from that table; D and trimming were inferred from the DNA. The table has just over 80,000 clones, around 80% seen once. V lost 1 base and J 1 base, leaving 10 bases between the germline ends. Germline CDR1 reads SGHTA; CDR2 reads FQGNSA. The length of the CDR3 is 15 residues. This rearrangement joins TRBV7-2 to TRBJ1-1; D perhaps matches TRBD1 (5 bases). The sequenced material came from peripheral blood. The receptor's source is a woman of 80 years or more with active or convalescent COVID-19. CDR3 DNA: TGTGCCAGCAGCTTAGTGTGGGGGGGGAACACTGAAGCTTTCTTT. It specifies CASSLVWGGNTEAFF.